The rows below give T cell receptor beta chains drawn from one sample of a study of T cells expressing NK-cell markers. TCRdb reprocessed the 5' RACE reads and reports one entry per CDR3 protein, with no DNA. The listing contains approximately 170,000 distinct CDR3 sequences. What was sequenced was blood T cells: a sorted CD56 or NKG2C T cell subset, CD4+ or CD8+ T cells, or bulk PBMC T cells (not recorded which). Receptors were obtained from a man aged 18-70 years in good health. The CDR3 runs from the conserved cysteine through the conserved F or W. Fields, in order: clone size, V gene, J gene, CDR3 protein. Clone size is not always given. Where it is, it says once, few, many or a class for expanded clones.

>NA|TRBV30|TRBJ2-1
CAWSALDRAYNEQFF
>NA|TRBV7-9|TRBJ2-3
CASRRPSGGGTDTQYF
>NA|TRBV11-2|TRBJ1-1
CASSARPNEAFF
>NA|TRBV12-3/TRBV12-4|TRBJ2-5
CASSPGTSGGKYQETQYF
>NA|TRBV28|TRBJ2-2
CASSRGETGELFF
>NA|TRBV10-3|TRBJ2-1
CAISEAGAPREQFF
>NA|TRBV20-1|TRBJ2-7
CSARQNRDFYEQYF
>NA|TRBV9|TRBJ2-5
CASRGGGETQYF
>NA|TRBV7-8|TRBJ2-2
CASSLWSGTGGPGELFF
>NA|TRBV27|TRBJ2-7
CASSLSPAGPGYEQYF
>NA|TRBV5-6|TRBJ1-5
CASSSNTGRGQPQHF
>NA|TRBV27|TRBJ2-5
CASSSSPGRAETQYF
>NA|TRBV15|TRBJ1-5
CATSRKNDNQPQHF
>NA|TRBV6-5|TRBJ2-3
CASSFMNSQPDTQYF
>NA|TRBV7-8|TRBJ1-5
CASSLGVGQPQHF
>NA|TRBV19|TRBJ1-1
CASSIVFWAETNTEAFF
>NA|TRBV27|TRBJ2-3
CASSKLEVSTDTQYF
>NA|TRBV2|TRBJ1-4
CASSEALNEKLFF
>NA|TRBV19|TRBJ1-5
CASRENRGSNQPQHF
>NA|TRBV4-1|TRBJ2-4
CASSQDQWGYIQYF
>NA|TRBV12-3/TRBV12-4|TRBJ1-2
CASSNQGIGYTF
>NA|TRBV3-1|TRBJ1-2
CASSQAGEVHYGYTF
>NA|TRBV28|TRBJ2-2
CAISLTPGGATGELFF
>NA|TRBV2|TRBJ2-1
CASREDMGLYNEQFF
>medium-sized|TRBV9|TRBJ1-1
CASSPNWGDEAFF
>NA|TRBV7-8|TRBJ1-1
CASSFPGAGQIEAFF
>NA|TRBV20-1|TRBJ2-3
CSATSLSGSSTDTQYF
>NA|TRBV7-6|TRBJ1-1
CASSLDPGQAMNTEAFF
>NA|TRBV18|TRBJ2-1
CASSSNYIRDRVNNEQFF
>NA|TRBV28|TRBJ2-1
CASSYSIHPTDNEQFF
>NA|TRBV12-3/TRBV12-4|TRBJ2-2
CASSHPRGGTNTGELFF
>NA|TRBV29-1|TRBJ1-2
CSISRGDGYTF
>NA|TRBV29-1|TRBJ2-1
CSVVGLAIYNEQFF
>NA|TRBV9|TRBJ2-2
CASSDRTGGSEELFF
>NA|TRBV3-1|TRBJ1-2
CASSQQMRTGYGYTF
>NA|TRBV3-1|TRBJ2-5
CASSQESHQETQYF
>NA|TRBV5-4|TRBJ2-5
CASSSLQGNQETQYF
>NA|TRBV7-9|TRBJ2-1
CASSSLAGPVDEQFF
>NA|TRBV11-1|TRBJ2-1
CASSSDFSGGASSYNEQFF
>NA|TRBV12-3/TRBV12-4|TRBJ2-1
CASSRGAPNSYNEQFF
>NA|TRBV29-1|TRBJ2-7
CSVGVTGLSYEQYF
>NA|TRBV2|TRBJ2-1
CASSQLGDSGVQLRNEQFF
>NA|TRBV6-9|TRBJ1-5
CASSYRCENSNQPQHF
>NA|TRBV13|TRBJ1-1
CASSLDTSWNTEAFF
>NA|TRBV2|TRBJ2-5
CASSRPWGQETQYF
>NA|TRBV5-6|TRBJ2-7
CASSLALGSEQYF
>NA|TRBV10-3|TRBJ1-3
CAISEPDSGNTIYF
>NA|TRBV7-8|TRBJ2-5
CASSSTLTGWETQYF
>NA|TRBV5-8|TRBJ1-2
CASSSRFAYGYTF
>NA|TRBV9|TRBJ1-2
CASSDGTDFYGYTF